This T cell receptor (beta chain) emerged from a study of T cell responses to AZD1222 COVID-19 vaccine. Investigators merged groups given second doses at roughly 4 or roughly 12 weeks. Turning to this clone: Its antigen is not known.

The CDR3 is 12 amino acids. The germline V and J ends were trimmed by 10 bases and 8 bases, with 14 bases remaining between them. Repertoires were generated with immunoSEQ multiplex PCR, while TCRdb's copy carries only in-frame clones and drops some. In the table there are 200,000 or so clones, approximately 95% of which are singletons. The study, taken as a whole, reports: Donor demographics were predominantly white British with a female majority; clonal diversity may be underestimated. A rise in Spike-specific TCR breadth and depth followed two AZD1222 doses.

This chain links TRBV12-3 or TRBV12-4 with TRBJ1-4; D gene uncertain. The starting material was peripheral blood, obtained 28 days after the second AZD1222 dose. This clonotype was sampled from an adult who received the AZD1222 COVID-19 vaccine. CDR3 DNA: TGTGCCAACGCCCGCTCGTTAGAAAAACTGTTTTTT. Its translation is CANARSLEKLFF.